The 7 T cell receptor beta chains below were found in one sample sequenced in a study of blood T cells in healthy people across ages. It was with a sample-barcoded 5' primer and a J-beta primer mix that a second PCR of about 6 to 12 cycles was run. TCRdb used MiXCR to reprocess the 5' RACE reads, holding one entry per CDR3 protein. Of about 1.8 million distinct CDR3 sequences detected, around half appear once; the ten largest clones hold over 2%. The material sequenced was blood. These receptors were obtained from a woman between 40 and 55 years old in good health.

The chain combines TRBV2 with TRBJ1-2; D remains unclear. The germline V gene has CDR1 SNHLY and CDR2 FYNNEI. The CDR3 length is 15 residues. V was clipped by 6 bases and J by 7 bases, with 21 bases between them. This CDR3 is CASSSRPGTLFGYTF. CDR3 in DNA: TGTGCCAGCAGCTCACGGCCGGGCACGTTGTTTGGCTACACCTTC.

The chain combines TRBV6-5 with TRBJ1-2; unclear D gene. CDR1 and CDR2 from the germline V gene are MNHEY and SVGAGI. V dropped 5 bases and J dropped 2 bases, with 9 bases sitting between them. The CDR3 runs to 13 residues. The CDR3: CASSASRNYGYTF. CDR3 DNA sequence: TGTGCCAGCAGTGCTAGCAGAAACTATGGCTACACCTTC.

The rearrangement uses TRBV19 and TRBJ1-4, with D perhaps matching TRBD1 (6 bases). Trimming took off 8 bases at V and 5 bases at J, with 30 bases between the two ends. Germline V gene sequence: CDR1 LNHDA, CDR2 SQIVND (reference sequence). There are 19 residues in the CDR3. The DNA for the CDR3 is TGTGCCAGTTCATCTGGGCGACTACAGGGAATATCGCAAAATGAAAAACTGTTTTTT. It is translated as CASSSGRLQGISQNEKLFF.

This clonotype occurred a few times. This sequence joins TRBV4-3 and TRBJ2-5; 14 bases match TRBD2. This CDR3 spans 19 amino acids. The germline CDR1 and CDR2 sequences are LGHNA and YSLEER. V gave up 0 bases and J gave up 3 bases; unmatched junction bases: 9. CDR3 residues: CASSQDRGGLAGEEETQYF. CDR3 coding DNA: TGCGCCAGCAGCCAAGATCGGGGGGGACTAGCGGGAGAAGAAGAGACCCAGTACTTC.

The J gene is TRBJ2-5, the V gene TRBV7-2; D is unresolved. Trimming removed 5 bases at V and 11 bases at J, with 15 bases between. This CDR3 contains 12 residues. Germline assignment: CDR1 SGHTA and CDR2 FQGNSA. The CDR3 is CASSHSDWQQYF. The DNA of the CDR3 is TGTGCCAGCAGCCATTCCGACTGGCAGCAGTACTTC.

The rearrangement uses TRBV7-9 and TRBJ2-7; no reliable D call. This CDR3 is built from 14 residues. V was cut by 2 bases and J by 2 bases, with 10 bases left in between. Germline CDR1 SEHNR, CDR2 FQNEAQ (reference sequence). This CDR3 is CASSLNAGPYEQYF. The CDR3 coding sequence is TGTGCCAGCAGCTTAAATGCAGGACCCTACGAGCAGTACTTC.

J is TRBJ2-1 and V is TRBV29-1; D remains unclear. The V gene's germline CDR1 is SQVTM and CDR2 ANQGSEA. This CDR3 spans 11 amino acids. V was clipped by 6 bases and J by 2 bases, with 5 bases between them. The CDR3 spells CSVTTYNEQFF. CDR3 DNA sequence: TGCAGCGTAACCACCTACAATGAGCAGTTCTTC.